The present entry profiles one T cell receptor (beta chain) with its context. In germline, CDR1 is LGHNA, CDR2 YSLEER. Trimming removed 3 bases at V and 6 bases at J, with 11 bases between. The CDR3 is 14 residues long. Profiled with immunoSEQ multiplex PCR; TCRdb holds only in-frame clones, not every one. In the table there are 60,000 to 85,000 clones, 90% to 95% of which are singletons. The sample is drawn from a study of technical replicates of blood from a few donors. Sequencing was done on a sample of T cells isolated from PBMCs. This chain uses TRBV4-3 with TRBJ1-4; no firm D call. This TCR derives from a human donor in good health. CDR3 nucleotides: TGCGCCAGCAGCCAGACCCTACGGGATGAAAAACTGTTTTTT. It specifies CASSQTLRDEKLFF.